The clone carrying this T cell receptor beta chain has only one observation. Its cognate antigen is unknown. The data belong to a study of cytomegalovirus exposure and HLA in healthy donors. The CDR3 contains 16 residues. From germline, CDR1 is SGHRS and CDR2 YFSETQ. Trimming shortened V by 0 bases and J by 0 bases, and 12 bases separated the two germline ends. Findings of the study overall: The study carried out a later analysis of TCR beta sequences. It associated some 18,000 of them with specific HLA alleles at a false discovery rate of 0.05. It was in a later analysis that TCR association rates were seen to vary by HLA locus, highest for DRB1 and lowest for HLA-C. A missense DCLRE1C variant was associated with V- and J-gene trimming of TCR beta chains in a later analysis, and an independent cohort replicated the association. In an earlier analysis, most TCR beta V segments were productive about 87% or about 30% of the time.

Both 60 Vbeta primers and 13 Jbeta primers went into the PCR. Sequencing used immunoSEQ multiplex PCR; TCRdb keeps in-frame clones, though not all of them. The sample holds roughly 120,000 clones, 80% to 90% seen once. This sequence was found in a woman between 18 and 29 years old in good health and CMV-seropositive. The material sequenced was PBMCs. The V gene is TRBV5-1, the J gene TRBJ1-1; D is possibly TRBD1 (5 bases). As DNA, the CDR3 is TGCGCCAGCAGCTTGGCCATCGGACATATGAACACTGAAGCTTTCTTT. Translation: CASSLAIGHMNTEAFF.